The next 18 T cell receptor beta chains were all read from a single sample in a study of blood T cell repertoires in COVID-19. Profiling relied on immunoSEQ multiplex PCR, and the TCRdb table lists in-frame clones only, not all of them. The sample has about 150,000 clones; about 80% are singletons. Material: peripheral blood. All receptors come from a man between 60 and 75 years old with acute or convalescent COVID-19.

The chain uses TRBV28 and TRBJ1-5; TRBD1 agrees at 8 bases. Trimming removed 1 base from V and 6 bases from J; junction bases left unmatched: 2. Germline lookup yields CDR1 MDHEN and CDR2 SYDVKM. CDR3 length: 14 residues. This chain's CDR3 is CASSLSRGRQPQHF. For the CDR3, the DNA is TGTGCCAGCAGTTTATCCAGGGGGCGTCAGCCCCAGCATTTT.

The chain joins TRBV3-1 (or the pseudogene TRBV3-2) to TRBJ1-1; possible D gene TRBD1, 5 bases. Germline values: CDR1 LGHDT, CDR2 YNNKEL (reference sequence). Trimming stripped 6 bases from V and 5 bases from J, with 19 bases between. This CDR3 region has 15 residues. The CDR3 DNA reads as TGTGCCAGCAGTGACTCCGGGACGGGGAGGACTGAAGCTTTCTTT. Translated: CASSDSGTGRTEAFF.

The J gene is TRBJ2-5, the V gene TRBV9; TRBD2 aligns across 9 bases. CDR1 is SGDLS, CDR2 YYNGEE, per germline. Trimming cost V 2 bases and J 4 bases; bases outside gene matches: 6. The CDR3 length is 15 residues. The CDR3 is CASSVGTSITETQYF. Written as DNA, the CDR3 is TGTGCCAGCAGCGTGGGGACTAGCATCACAGAGACCCAGTACTTC.

The rearrangement joins TRBV7-9 to TRBJ2-3; a weak D match, TRBD2 (6 bases). The CDR3 sequence is 14 residues long. The germline V gene encodes CDR1 SEHNR and CDR2 FQNEAQ (reference sequence). Trimming removed 2 bases at V and 3 bases at J, with 9 bases between. CDR3 coding DNA: TGTGCCAGCAGCTTATCGGGAGTAACAGATACGCAGTATTTT. This encodes CASSLSGVTDTQYF.

In this sample, this clone turned up a few times. The chain combines TRBV12-5 with TRBJ1-1; unclear D gene. The germline V gene encodes CDR1 LGHNT and CDR2 FRNRAP. V was clipped by 3 bases and J by 0 bases, with 5 bases between them. The CDR3 has 13 amino acids. The CDR3 DNA reads as TGTGCTAGTGGTTTATCCATGAACACTGAAGCTTTCTTT. The encoded protein is CASGLSMNTEAFF.

The rearrangement uses TRBV5-4 and TRBJ2-5, with TRBD1 as a possible D gene (6 bases). This CDR3 contains 18 residues. Trimming stripped 1 base from V and 3 bases from J, with 22 bases between. Germline CDR1 is SGHNT and CDR2 is YYREEE (reference sequence). The CDR3 sequence: CASSLLQGGLPGKETQYF. As DNA, the CDR3 is TGTGCCAGCAGCTTGTTACAGGGCGGGCTACCAGGGAAAGAGACCCAGTACTTC. Full variable domain (missing parts from reference TRBV5-4 and TRBJ2-5): ETGVTQSPTHLIKTRGQQVTLRCSSQSGHNTVSWYQQALGQGPQFIFQYYREEENGRGNFPPRFSGLQFPNYSSELNVNALELDDSALYLCASSLLQGGLPGKETQYFGPGTRLLVL.

This clone was seen only once. This chain connects TRBV28 to TRBJ1-5; tentative D call: TRBD1 (5 bases). Germline CDR1 is MDHEN and CDR2 is SYDVKM. CDR3 size: 14 residues. Trimming took 6 bases from V and 0 from J, leaving 9 bases between them. CDR3 sequence: CASRGRYSNQPQHF. The CDR3 nucleotides read TGTGCCAGCAGGGGGCGATATAGCAATCAGCCCCAGCATTTT. Complete variable domain (other parts from reference TRBV28 and TRBJ1-5): DVKVTQSSRYLVKRTGEKVFLECVQDMDHENMFWYRQDPGLGLRLIYFSYDVKMKEKGDIPEGYSVSREKKERFSLILESASTNQTSMYLCASRGRYSNQPQHFGDGTRLSIL.

Comments on this clone: Other DNA sequences in this sample translate to the same CDR3. The V call is TRBV2, the J call TRBJ1-1, with TRBD1 matching over 9 bases. Germline V gene data show CDR1 as SNHLY and CDR2 as FYNNEI. This CDR3 is 14 amino acids long. The V gene end was trimmed by 7 bases and the J gene end by 1 base; junction bases not matched to a gene: 4. This CDR3 reads CASTLTGGNTEAFF. CDR3 nucleotide sequence: TGTGCCAGCACCCTGACAGGGGGGAACACTGAAGCTTTCTTT.

This chain joins TRBV19 and TRBJ1-2; 10 positions agree with TRBD1. After removal of 9 bases from V and 5 bases from J, the junction contained 18 bases not matched to a gene. CDR3 length equals 17 residues. The germline V gene has CDR1 LNHDA and CDR2 SQIVND (reference sequence). As DNA, the CDR3 is TGTGCCAGCGGGACAGGGGCTGGTCGGCCTACAAATTATGGCTACACCTTC. Its protein is CASGTGAGRPTNYGYTF.

The J gene is TRBJ2-5, the V gene TRBV3-1 (or the pseudogene TRBV3-2); 10 bases line up with TRBD2. Germline trimming cut 6 bases from V and 1 base from J; bases unmatched to any gene: 5. Germline V gives CDR1 LGHDT, CDR2 YNNKEL (reference sequence). The CDR3 is made up of 15 amino acids. The CDR3 DNA follows: TGTGCCAGCAGACTTCGGACTAGCGGCCAAGAGACCCAGTACTTC. It specifies CASRLRTSGQETQYF.

This chain joins TRBV28 and TRBJ1-1, with 10 bases aligning to TRBD1. V dropped 7 bases and J dropped 7; count of bases not matched to a gene: 6. CDR3 size: 13 residues. Germline V lookup: CDR1 MDHEN, CDR2 SYDVKM. This CDR3 reads CASTLGQGLEAFF. CDR3 nucleotide sequence: TGTGCCAGCACCCTGGGACAGGGGCTTGAAGCTTTCTTT.

This clone was observed a few times. The gene calls are TRBV5-4 and TRBJ1-2; D uncertain. The CDR3 totals 11 residues. The ends were cut back, 0 bases at V and 7 bases at J, with 4 bases in the middle. The germline CDR1 and CDR2 sequences are SGHNT and YYREEE (reference sequence). CDR3 sequence: CASSLDRGYTF. The CDR3 DNA reads as TGTGCCAGCAGCTTGGATCGTGGCTACACCTTC.

The chain uses TRBV19 and TRBJ2-5, with 9 bases aligning to TRBD2. The CDR3 loop spans 14 amino acids. In germline, CDR1 is LNHDA, CDR2 SQIVND (reference sequence). The trim removed 6 bases at V and 4 bases at J, leaving 6 bases unmatched. The CDR3 protein is CASSTGLAPETQYF. DNA of the CDR3: TGTGCCAGTAGCACCGGACTAGCGCCAGAGACCCAGTACTTC. Looking up the rest from reference TRBV19 and TRBJ2-5 gives the full variable domain: DGGITQSPKYLFRKEGQNVTLSCEQNLNHDAMYWYRQDPGQGLRLIYYSQIVNDFQKGDIAEGYSVSREKKESFPLTVTSAQKNPTAFYLCASSTGLAPETQYFGPGTRLLVL.

The rearrangement joins TRBV6-5 to TRBJ2-4, with D perhaps TRBD1 (5 bases). Germline V CDR1 and CDR2: MNHEY, SVGAGI. This CDR3 is 12 amino acids long. V lost 6 bases, J lost 9 bases, and 12 bases lay in between. The DNA for the CDR3 is TGTGCCAGCAGCCTGGACACGGCCATTCAGTACTTC. It codes for CASSLDTAIQYF.

The genes are TRBV19 and TRBJ1-1; 10 bases are a match to TRBD1. V lost 3 bases to trimming and J lost 10 bases; unmatched junction nucleotides: 5. This CDR3 is 13 amino acids long. CDR1 and CDR2 (germline): LNHDA, SQIVND (reference sequence). The CDR3 here is CASSMGTGAGAFF. CDR3 DNA: TGTGCCAGTAGTATGGGGACAGGGGCTGGAGCTTTCTTT. The full variable domain, in which reference TRBV19 and TRBJ1-1 provide the parts outside the CDR3, is DGGITQSPKYLFRKEGQNVTLSCEQNLNHDAMYWYRQDPGQGLRLIYYSQIVNDFQKGDIAEGYSVSREKKESFPLTVTSAQKNPTAFYLCASSMGTGAGAFFGQGTRLTVV.

This clone has just a few counts. V and J are TRBV6-5 and TRBJ2-1; TRBD2 aligns across 12 bases. Trimming removed 6 bases from V and 2 bases from J; junction bases left unmatched: 2. Germline-derived CDR1 and CDR2 are MNHEY and SVGAGI. The CDR3 runs to 15 residues. CDR3 loop: CASSSSGGAYNEQFF. For the CDR3, the DNA is TGTGCCAGCAGCTCTAGCGGGGGGGCCTACAATGAGCAGTTCTTC.

The gene calls are TRBV27 and TRBJ1-1; D possibly corresponds to TRBD1 (5 bases). The CDR3 is 16 residues long. Trimming removed 5 bases from V and 0 bases from J, with 16 bases in between. From germline, CDR1 is MNHEY and CDR2 SMNVEV (reference sequence). The CDR3 coding sequence is TGTGCCAGCAGTCATAATAAGCGGGGGATGAACACTGAAGCTTTCTTT. Protein product: CASSHNKRGMNTEAFF.

The rearrangement uses TRBV7-9 and TRBJ1-1; no reliable D call. V was cut by 1 base and J by 1 base, with 4 bases left in between. Germline assignment: CDR1 SEHNR and CDR2 FQNEAQ (reference sequence). This CDR3 region has 13 residues. In DNA, the CDR3 is TGTGCCAGCAGCTTAGTACAGAACACTGAAGCTTTCTTT. Its protein product is CASSLVQNTEAFF.